The 30 T cell receptor beta chains presented below share a single source sample, sequenced in a study of human T cells and chemical hapten exposure. Time point: patch test 1, 2 weeks after DPC sensitization. Specified treatment: therapeutic diphenylcyclopropenone sensitization with weekly scalp DPC. In TCRdb, the RACE reads were re-called with MiXCR into one record per CDR3 protein. The table includes approximately 90,000 distinct CDR3 sequences, around 11% detected once. The sequencing used whole blood, collected in connection with sensitization to the hapten diphenylcyclopropenone (DPC). These receptors were obtained from a woman in her thirties or forties with alopecia areata. Some clones in this sample may be carry-over from other donors' samples.

This clonotype was observed a handful of times. The chain combines TRBV6-2 or TRBV6-3 with TRBJ1-1; D may be TRBD1 (5 bases). From germline, CDR1 is MNHEY and CDR2 SVGEGT. The CDR3 length is 12 residues. The V and J ends lost 6 bases and 6 bases respectively, with 11 bases between them. CDR3 sequence (DNA): TGTGCCAGCAGCCACGGACAATCTGAAGCTTTCTTT. It encodes CASSHGQSEAFF.

At least ten counts were recorded for this clonotype. The chain uses TRBV20-1 and TRBJ2-1, with 9 nucleotides matching TRBD2. The junction had 3 bases not matched to a gene; V was cut back by 3 bases and J by 12 bases. Germline V gives CDR1 DFQATT, CDR2 SNEGSKA (reference sequence). The CDR3 has 11 residues. The CDR3 region is CSASSAGGQFF. CDR3 in DNA: TGCAGTGCTAGTTCAGCGGGAGGGCAGTTCTTC.

The chain uses TRBV15 and TRBJ2-3; D perhaps matches TRBD2 (6 bases). V lost 3 bases, J lost 4 bases, and 23 bases lay in between. From germline, CDR1 is LNHNV and CDR2 YYDKDF (reference sequence). There are 18 residues in the CDR3. As DNA, the CDR3 is TGTGCCACCAGCAGTAACTTGGGAATAGCGGAGGAGTCAGATACGCAGTATTTT. Its protein product is CATSSNLGIAEESDTQYF.

This clonotype was picked up many times. This sequence joins TRBV2 and TRBJ2-7; 7 nucleotides line up with TRBD1. V trimming: 6 bases; J trimming: 0 bases; junction bases outside the gene matches: 5. The germline V gene encodes CDR1 SNHLY and CDR2 FYNNEI. This CDR3 has 14 residues. The DNA of the CDR3 is TGTGCCAGCAGACAGGGGAAAAGCTCCTACGAGCAGTACTTC. Protein: CASRQGKSSYEQYF.

The genes are TRBV4-3 and TRBJ2-7; D remains unclear. This CDR3 has 15 residues. V was shortened by 0 bases and J by 2 bases, with 11 bases between the two germline ends. CDR1 is LGHNA, CDR2 YSLEER, per germline. The CDR3 sequence is CASSQEWALTYEQYF. CDR3 nucleotide sequence: TGCGCCAGCAGCCAAGAGTGGGCCCTTACCTACGAGCAGTACTTC.

The chain is built from TRBV7-3 and TRBJ2-7; perhaps TRBD1 as D (6 bases). The germline V gene has CDR1 SGHTA and CDR2 FQGTGA. Trimming removed 4 bases at V and 4 bases at J, with 20 bases between. The length of the CDR3 is 16 residues. CDR3 in amino acids: CASSYIHRENGYEQYF. DNA for the CDR3: TGTGCCAGCAGCTATATTCACAGGGAAAACGGATACGAGCAGTACTTC.

The chain employs TRBV30 and TRBJ2-6; 11 bases fit TRBD1. Germline lookup yields CDR1 GTSNPN and CDR2 SVGIG (reference sequence). J lost 11 bases, V lost 1 base, and 10 bases had no gene match. The CDR3 has 16 residues. DNA for the CDR3: TGTGCCTGGAGTGCCGGGACAGGGGGATCTAGTTACGTCCTGACTTTC. This codes for CAWSAGTGGSSYVLTF.

This clonotype was seen ten or more times. V is TRBV29-1 and J is TRBJ2-5; 8 bases are shared with TRBD1. The V gene end was trimmed by 7 bases and the J gene end by 5 bases; junction bases not matched to a gene: 9. Germline V gene data show CDR1 as SQVTM and CDR2 as ANQGSEA. This CDR3 spans 13 amino acids. CDR3 in DNA: TGCAGCGCTGCGGGACAGGTGTTGGAGACCCAGTACTTC. Protein: CSAAGQVLETQYF.

This clonotype was seen just once. The CDR3 coding sequence is TGTGCCAGCAGTGCACCCGGGACTAGCGGGAGAGGAGAGCAGTACTTC. Translating gives CASSAPGTSGRGEQYF. J is TRBJ2-7 and V is TRBV28; 14 positions agree with TRBD2. Looked up from germline, CDR1 is MDHEN and CDR2 is SYDVKM. After removal of 5 bases from V and 7 bases from J, the junction contained 10 bases not matched to a gene. The CDR3 is 16 amino acids.

J is TRBJ1-5 and V is TRBV2; D is unclear. CDR1 and CDR2 from the germline V gene are SNHLY and FYNNEI. This CDR3 spans 15 amino acids. V was shortened by 4 bases and J by 2 bases, with 12 bases between the two germline ends. CDR3 DNA sequence: TGTGCCAGCAGTGTTGGGCCCCCCGGCAATCAGCCCCAGCATTTT. Translating it yields CASSVGPPGNQPQHF.

This rearrangement joins TRBV14 to TRBJ2-3; D not resolved. V was trimmed by 1 base and J by 2 bases, leaving 10 bases between them. This CDR3 region has 15 residues. Germline V CDR1 and CDR2: SGHDN, FVKESK. In DNA form, the CDR3 reads TGTGCCAGCAGCCAAGTTCCAGGAGCCACAGATACGCAGTATTTT. Protein product: CASSQVPGATDTQYF. The variable domain in full, completed from reference TRBV14 and TRBJ2-3, reads EAGVTQFPSHSVIEKGQTVTLRCDPISGHDNLYWYRRVMGKEIKFLLHFVKESKQDESGMPNNRFLAERTGGTYSTLKVQPAELEDSGVYFCASSQVPGATDTQYFGPGTRLTVL.

The chain carries TRBV28 and TRBJ2-7; 7 nucleotides match TRBD1. Unmatched junction bases numbered 6, after V lost 7 bases and J lost 0 bases. CDR3 length: 14 amino acids. Per the germline V gene, CDR1 is MDHEN and CDR2 is SYDVKM. CDR3 loop: CASIPGQSSYEQYF. The CDR3 DNA reads TGTGCCAGCATCCCGGGACAGAGCTCCTACGAGCAGTACTTC.

The chain combines TRBV7-2 with TRBJ2-3; D possibly uses TRBD1 or TRBD2 (5 bases each). This CDR3 is 19 amino acids long. From germline, CDR1 is SGHTA and CDR2 FQGNSA. V lost 4 bases and J lost 2, with 25 bases in between. The DNA for the CDR3 is TGTGCCAGCAGCTATCAAACCGTCCGGGGCCGCCGGGACACAGATACGCAGTATTTT. Translated, it gives CASSYQTVRGRRDTDTQYF.

This clonotype has at least ten counts. The J gene is TRBJ2-2, the V gene TRBV29-1; D is perhaps TRBD1 (6 bases). V was trimmed by 7 bases and J by 6 bases, leaving 21 bases between them. The CDR3 loop spans 15 amino acids. Germline values: CDR1 SQVTM, CDR2 ANQGSEA. The CDR3 spells CSALRVQGTPGELFF. The CDR3 coding sequence is TGCAGCGCTTTGAGAGTTCAGGGGACCCCCGGGGAGCTGTTTTTT.

The chain employs TRBV12-3 or TRBV12-4 and TRBJ2-2, with D possibly TRBD2 on 5 matching bases. This CDR3 spans 15 amino acids. V lost 6 bases, J lost 5 bases, and 16 bases lay in between. DNA for the CDR3: TGTGCCAGCAGCGAACAACTAGGAACGACCGGGGAGCTGTTTTTT. Amino acid sequence: CASSEQLGTTGELFF.

The chain couples TRBV19 to TRBJ1-5, with 7 bases matching TRBD1. Germline V gene lookup returns CDR1 LNHDA and CDR2 SQIVND (reference sequence). This CDR3 spans 14 amino acids. J gave up 7 bases and V 1 base, and 4 bases lay outside the gene matches. CDR3 region: CASSIGQGGQPQHF. In DNA form, the CDR3 reads TGTGCCAGTAGTATAGGACAGGGCGGCCAGCCCCAGCATTTT.

This clonotype was counted only a few times. The genes are TRBV5-6 and TRBJ2-7, with D maybe TRBD2 (5 bases). CDR3 length: 15 residues. The germline CDR1 and CDR2 sequences are SGHDT and YYEEEE. V was trimmed by 2 bases and J by 4 bases, leaving 16 bases between them. The DNA of the CDR3 is TGTGCCAGCAGCTTAGTGGAGGTCTCTAGGTACGAGCAGTACTTC. This translates into CASSLVEVSRYEQYF. Filled out from reference TRBV5-6 and TRBJ2-7, the complete variable domain reads DAGVTQSPTHLIKTRGQQVTLRCSPKSGHDTVSWYQQALGQGPQFIFQYYEEEERQRGNFPDRFSGHQFPNYSSELNVNALLLGDSALYLCASSLVEVSRYEQYFGPGTRLTVT.

V is TRBV18 and J is TRBJ1-6; no definite D call. Per germline, CDR1 KGHSH and CDR2 LQKENI. Trimming pared 6 bases from V and 7 bases from J, leaving 10 bases between. This CDR3 has 13 residues. The CDR3 nucleotides read TGTGCCAGCTCCGATGTGGAGAATTCACCCCTCCACTTT. As protein: CASSDVENSPLHF.

The chain combines TRBV29-1 with TRBJ1-1, with D perhaps matching TRBD1 (5 bases). The germline V gene has CDR1 SQVTM and CDR2 ANQGSEA. With 2 bases removed from V and 1 base from J, the gap between germline ends came to 11 bases. This CDR3 has 14 residues. The CDR3 loop reads CSVERAGTNTEAFF. Here the CDR3 DNA reads TGCAGCGTTGAAAGGGCGGGGACGAACACTGAAGCTTTCTTT.

In this sample, this clonotype turned up many times. The gene calls are TRBV29-1 and TRBJ2-3; TRBD2 aligns across 14 bases. The trim removed 6 bases at V and 4 bases at J, leaving 6 bases unmatched. CDR3 size: 15 residues. Germline CDR1 SQVTM, CDR2 ANQGSEA. This CDR3 is CSVGEGLAGADTQYF. CDR3 in DNA: TGCAGCGTCGGGGAGGGACTAGCGGGAGCAGATACGCAGTATTTT.

The chain is built from TRBV6-2 or TRBV6-3 and TRBJ2-2, with D uncertain. Germline V gene lookup returns CDR1 MNHEY and CDR2 SVGEGT. V gave up 0 bases and J gave up 4 bases, with 9 bases separating them. The CDR3 runs 15 residues. The CDR3 bases are TGTGCCAGCAGTTACTCGACCGCGCGCACCGGGGAGCTGTTTTTT. Translation gives CASSYSTARTGELFF.

The V and J genes are TRBV3-1 and TRBJ2-7, with 9 bases aligning to TRBD2. The trim removed 4 bases at V and 7 bases at J, leaving 14 bases unmatched. Germline V lookup: CDR1 LGHDT, CDR2 YNNKEL (reference sequence). The CDR3 has 16 residues. DNA of the CDR3: TGTGCCAGCAGCCGAGAGGGCCTAGCGGGGATGAGGGAGCAGTACTTC. Its translation: CASSREGLAGMREQYF.

There are many counts of this clonotype. Here the CDR3 DNA reads TGCGCCAGCAGCCAACGGACTAGCGGGAGCACAGATACGCAGTATTTT. This translates into CASSQRTSGSTDTQYF. The chain is built from TRBV4-1 and TRBJ2-3; 11 nucleotides line up with TRBD2. The CDR3 runs 16 residues. V lost 2 bases and J lost 0; bases outside the gene matches: 1. Per germline, CDR1 MGHRA and CDR2 YSYEKL.

This clonotype showed up just a few times. V is TRBV20-1 and J is TRBJ2-7, with no clear D. The V and J ends lost 1 base and 2 bases respectively, with 9 bases between them. The CDR3 is 13 amino acids. Germline CDR1 is DFQATT and CDR2 is SNEGSKA (reference sequence). CDR3 protein: CSARAIGPYEQYF. The CDR3 DNA is TGCAGTGCTAGAGCTATTGGGCCCTACGAGCAGTACTTC.

The CDR3 DNA reads TGTGCCATCAGGCAGATTAACACTGAAGCTTTCTTT. As protein: CAIRQINTEAFF. The chain is built from TRBV10-3 and TRBJ1-1; D remains ambiguous. Germline CDR1 and CDR2: ENHRY and SYGVKD. This CDR3 has 12 residues. The germline V and J ends were trimmed by 6 bases and 2 bases, with 7 bases remaining between them.

This clonotype has at least ten counts. The chain has TRBV5-6 and TRBJ2-7; TRBD2 is a possible D gene (5 bases). The germline V gene has CDR1 SGHDT and CDR2 YYEEEE. The ends were cut back, 0 bases at V and 6 bases at J, with 19 bases in the middle. The CDR3 is made up of 16 amino acids. Here the CDR3 reads CASSLGGPLASIEQYF. Written as DNA, the CDR3 is TGTGCCAGCAGCTTGGGTGGCCCTTTGGCTAGCATCGAGCAGTACTTC.

Ten or more counts support this clonotype. The chain recombines TRBV15 with TRBJ2-5; D is ambiguous. Germline V gene sequence: CDR1 LNHNV, CDR2 YYDKDF (reference sequence). CDR3 length: 15 residues. Trimming pared 0 bases from V and 1 base from J, leaving 9 bases between. The CDR3 reads CATSRDGYLQETQYF. The CDR3 bases are TGTGCCACCAGCAGAGACGGCTATCTCCAAGAGACCCAGTACTTC.

This clonotype was found many times. The chain has TRBV3-2 and TRBJ1-5; the table assigns TRBD1, which was not confirmed against the DNA. TRBV3-2 is a pseudogene. The CDR3 totals 16 residues. DNA of the CDR3: TGTGCCAGCAGCCTAATGCACTACAGGGACAATCAGCCCCAGCATTTT. Translated, it gives CASSLMHYRDNQPQHF.

This clonotype has ten or more counts. The chain employs TRBV2 and TRBJ2-1; TRBD2 matches 7 bases. The J segment lost 4 bases and the V segment lost 2 bases, leaving 5 bases of the junction unmatched. Germline V CDR1 and CDR2: SNHLY, FYNNEI. This CDR3 region has 15 residues. The chain's CDR3 is CASSERLAEYNEQFF. In DNA, the CDR3 is TGTGCCAGCAGTGAACGTCTAGCGGAGTACAATGAGCAGTTCTTC.

To note about this clonotype: An end of the junction does not agree with germline; a read error may underlie this. The chain uses TRBV7-7 and TRBJ2-1, with 11 bases matching TRBD2. This CDR3 is 16 amino acids long. Per germline, CDR1 SSHAT and CDR2 FNYEAQ (reference sequence). CDR3 in DNA: TGTGCTAGCAGCCCCATCGGTAGCGGGAGGGCCGGTGAGCAGTTCTTC. This gives the protein CASSPIGSGRAGEQFF.